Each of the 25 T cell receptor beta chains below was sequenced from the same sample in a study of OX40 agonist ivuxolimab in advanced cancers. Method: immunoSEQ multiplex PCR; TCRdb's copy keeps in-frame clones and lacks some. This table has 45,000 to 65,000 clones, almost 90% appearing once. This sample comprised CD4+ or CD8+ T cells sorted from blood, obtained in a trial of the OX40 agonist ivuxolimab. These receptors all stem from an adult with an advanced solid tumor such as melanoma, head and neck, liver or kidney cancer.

CDR3 bases: TGTGCCAGTAGTTTCGGACAGGGATACGAGCAGTACTTC. It is translated as CASSFGQGYEQYF. The chain joins TRBV19 to TRBJ2-7, with 8 bases fitting TRBD1. Germline V gene data show CDR1 as LNHDA and CDR2 as SQIVND (reference sequence). This CDR3 contains 13 residues. The V and J ends lost 5 bases and 4 bases, in that order; junction bases with no gene match: 4.

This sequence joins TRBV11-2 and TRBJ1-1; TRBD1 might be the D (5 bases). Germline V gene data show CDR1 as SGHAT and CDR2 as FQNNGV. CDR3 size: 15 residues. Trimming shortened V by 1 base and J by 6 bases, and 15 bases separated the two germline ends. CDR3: CASSLVAGPTAEAFF. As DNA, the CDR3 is TGTGCCAGCAGCTTAGTGGCAGGGCCTACGGCTGAAGCTTTCTTT. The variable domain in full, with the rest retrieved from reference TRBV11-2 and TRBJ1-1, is EAGVAQSPRYKIIEKRQSVAFWCNPISGHATLYWYQQILGQGPKLLIQFQNNGVVDDSQLPKDRFSAERLKGVDSTLKIQPAKLEDSAVYLCASSLVAGPTAEAFFGQGTRLTVV.

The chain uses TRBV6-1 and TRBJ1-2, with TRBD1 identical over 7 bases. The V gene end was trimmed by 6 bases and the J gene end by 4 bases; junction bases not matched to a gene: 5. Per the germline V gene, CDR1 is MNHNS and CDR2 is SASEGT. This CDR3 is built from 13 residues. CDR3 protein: CASRAGGGYGYTF. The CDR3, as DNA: TGTGCCAGCAGGGCAGGGGGTGGCTATGGCTACACCTTC.

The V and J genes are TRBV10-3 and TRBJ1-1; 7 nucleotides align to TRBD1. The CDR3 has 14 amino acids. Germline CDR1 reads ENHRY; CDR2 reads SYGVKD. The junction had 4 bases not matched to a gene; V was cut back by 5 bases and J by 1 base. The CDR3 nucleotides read TGTGCCATCAGTAAAGGGACAGCGAACACTGAAGCTTTCTTT. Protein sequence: CAISKGTANTEAFF.

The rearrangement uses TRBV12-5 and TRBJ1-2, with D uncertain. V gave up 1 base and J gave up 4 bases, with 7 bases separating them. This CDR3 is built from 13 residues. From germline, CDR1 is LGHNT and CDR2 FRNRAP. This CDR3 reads CASGLGLSYGYTF. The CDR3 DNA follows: TGTGCTAGTGGTTTGGGACTGAGCTATGGCTACACCTTC.

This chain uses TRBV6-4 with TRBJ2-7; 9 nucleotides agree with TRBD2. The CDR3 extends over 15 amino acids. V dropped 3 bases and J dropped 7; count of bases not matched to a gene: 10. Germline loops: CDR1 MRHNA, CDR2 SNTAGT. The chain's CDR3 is CASSERREGLWEQYF. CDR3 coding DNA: TGTGCCAGCAGTGAAAGGCGGGAGGGCCTTTGGGAGCAGTACTTC.

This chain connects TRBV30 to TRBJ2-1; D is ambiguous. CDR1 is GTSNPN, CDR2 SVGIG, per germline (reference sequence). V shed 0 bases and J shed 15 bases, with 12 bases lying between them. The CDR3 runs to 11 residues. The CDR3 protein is CAWSVQTTRFF. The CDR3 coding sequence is TGTGCCTGGAGTGTACAAACCACGCGGTTCTTC.

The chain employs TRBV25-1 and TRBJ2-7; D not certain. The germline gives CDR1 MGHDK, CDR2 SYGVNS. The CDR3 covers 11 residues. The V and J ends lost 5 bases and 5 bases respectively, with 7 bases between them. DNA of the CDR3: TGTGCCAGCAGTCTGGTCCACGAGCAGTACTTC. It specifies CASSLVHEQYF.

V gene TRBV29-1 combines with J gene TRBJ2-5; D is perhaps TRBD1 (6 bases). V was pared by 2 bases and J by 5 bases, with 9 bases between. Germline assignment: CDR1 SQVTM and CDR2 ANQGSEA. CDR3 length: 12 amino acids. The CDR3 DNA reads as TGCAGCGTTGAACGGCAGGGGGAGACCCAGTACTTC. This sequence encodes CSVERQGETQYF.

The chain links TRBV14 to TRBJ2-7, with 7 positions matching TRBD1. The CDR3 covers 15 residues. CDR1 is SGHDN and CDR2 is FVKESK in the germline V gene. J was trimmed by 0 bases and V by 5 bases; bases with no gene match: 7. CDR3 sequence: CASSKRQGRSYEQYF. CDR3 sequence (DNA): TGTGCCAGCAGCAAACGACAGGGTCGCTCCTACGAGCAGTACTTC.

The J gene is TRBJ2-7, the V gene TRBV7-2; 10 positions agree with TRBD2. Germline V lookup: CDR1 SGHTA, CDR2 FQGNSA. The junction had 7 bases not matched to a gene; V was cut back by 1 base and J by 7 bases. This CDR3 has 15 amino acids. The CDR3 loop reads CASSLGTSGLGEQYF. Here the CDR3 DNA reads TGTGCCAGCAGCTTAGGGACTAGCGGCCTGGGTGAGCAGTACTTC.

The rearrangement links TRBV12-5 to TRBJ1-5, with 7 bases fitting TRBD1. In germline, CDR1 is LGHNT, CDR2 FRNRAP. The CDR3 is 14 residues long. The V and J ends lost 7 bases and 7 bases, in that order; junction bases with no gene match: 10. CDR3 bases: TGTGCTAGTGCCCAACAGGGGACCGGACAGCCCCAGCATTTT. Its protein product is CASAQQGTGQPQHF.

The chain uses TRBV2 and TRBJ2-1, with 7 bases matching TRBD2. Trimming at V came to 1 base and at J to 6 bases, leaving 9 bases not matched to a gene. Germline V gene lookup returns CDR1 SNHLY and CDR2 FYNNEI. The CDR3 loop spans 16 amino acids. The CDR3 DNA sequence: TGTGCCAGCAGTGAAGGTTCTAGCGGAAGGTCCAATGAGCAGTTCTTC. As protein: CASSEGSSGRSNEQFF.

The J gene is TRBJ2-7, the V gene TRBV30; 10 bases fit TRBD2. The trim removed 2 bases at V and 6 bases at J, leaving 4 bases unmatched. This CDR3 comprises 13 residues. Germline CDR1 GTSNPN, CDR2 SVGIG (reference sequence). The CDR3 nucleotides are TGTGCCTGGAGTCCGGGACTAGCGCCCGAGCAGTACTTC. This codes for CAWSPGLAPEQYF.

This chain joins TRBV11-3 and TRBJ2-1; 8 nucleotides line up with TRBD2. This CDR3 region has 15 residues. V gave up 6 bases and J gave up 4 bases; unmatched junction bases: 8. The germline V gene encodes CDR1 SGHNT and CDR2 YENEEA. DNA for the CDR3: TGTGCCAGCAGTGGGGGTTTAGCGGGATACAATGAGCAGTTCTTC. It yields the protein CASSGGLAGYNEQFF. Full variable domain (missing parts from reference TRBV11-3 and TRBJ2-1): EAGVVQSPRYKIIEKKQPVAFWCNPISGHNTLYWYLQNLGQGPELLIRYENEEAVDDSQLPKDRFSAERLKGVDSTLKIQPAELGDSAVYLCASSGGLAGYNEQFFGPGTRLTVL.

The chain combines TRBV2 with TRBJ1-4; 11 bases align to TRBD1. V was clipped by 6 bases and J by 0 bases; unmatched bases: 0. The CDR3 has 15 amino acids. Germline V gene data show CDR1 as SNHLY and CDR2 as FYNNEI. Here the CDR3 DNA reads TGTGCCAGCAGGGGACAGGGGGCAACTAATGAAAAACTGTTTTTT. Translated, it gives CASRGQGATNEKLFF.

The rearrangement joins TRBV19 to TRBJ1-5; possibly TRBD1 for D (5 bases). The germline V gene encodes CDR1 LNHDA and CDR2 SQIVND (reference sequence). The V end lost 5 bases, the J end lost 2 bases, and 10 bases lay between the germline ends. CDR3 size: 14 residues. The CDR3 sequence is CASSRRGGNQPQHF. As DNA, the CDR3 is TGTGCCAGTAGTCGGCGGGGGGGCAATCAGCCCCAGCATTTT.

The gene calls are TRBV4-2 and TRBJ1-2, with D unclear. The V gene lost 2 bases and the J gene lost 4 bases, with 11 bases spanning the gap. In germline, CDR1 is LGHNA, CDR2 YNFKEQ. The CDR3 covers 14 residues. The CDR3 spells CASSQSTDTYGYTF. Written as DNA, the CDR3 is TGTGCCAGCAGCCAATCGACGGATACCTATGGCTACACCTTC.

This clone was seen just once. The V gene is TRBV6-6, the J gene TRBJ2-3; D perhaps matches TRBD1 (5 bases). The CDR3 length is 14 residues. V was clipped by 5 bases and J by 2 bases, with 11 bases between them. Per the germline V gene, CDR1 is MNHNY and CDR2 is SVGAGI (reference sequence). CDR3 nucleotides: TGTGCCAGCAGTAACTACAGGAACACAGATACGCAGTATTTT. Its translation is CASSNYRNTDTQYF.

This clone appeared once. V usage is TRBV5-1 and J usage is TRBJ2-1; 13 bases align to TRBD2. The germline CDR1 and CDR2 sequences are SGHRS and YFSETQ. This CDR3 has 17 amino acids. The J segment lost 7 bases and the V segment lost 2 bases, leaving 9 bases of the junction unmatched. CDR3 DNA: TGCGCCAGCAGCTTTGACTTACTAGCGGGAGGGCCAAATGAGCAGTTCTTC. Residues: CASSFDLLAGGPNEQFF.

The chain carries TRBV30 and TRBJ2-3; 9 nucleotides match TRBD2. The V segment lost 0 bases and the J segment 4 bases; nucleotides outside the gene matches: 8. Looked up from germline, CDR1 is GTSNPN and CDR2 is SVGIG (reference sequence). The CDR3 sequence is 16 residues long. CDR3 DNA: TGTGCCTGGAGTGTTAGTTTAGCGGGAGTATCAGATACGCAGTATTTT. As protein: CAWSVSLAGVSDTQYF.

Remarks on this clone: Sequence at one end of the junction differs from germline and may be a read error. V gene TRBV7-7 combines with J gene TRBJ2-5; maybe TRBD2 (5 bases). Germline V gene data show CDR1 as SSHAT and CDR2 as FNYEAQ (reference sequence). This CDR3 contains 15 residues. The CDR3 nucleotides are TGTGCTAGCAGCTTACTGGTGGGAGTGGGGGAGACCCAGTACTTC. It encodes CASSLLVGVGETQYF.

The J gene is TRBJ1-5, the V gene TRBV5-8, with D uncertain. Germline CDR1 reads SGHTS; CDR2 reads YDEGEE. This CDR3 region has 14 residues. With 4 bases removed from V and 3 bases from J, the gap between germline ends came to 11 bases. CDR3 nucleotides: TGTGCCAGCAGCAAGAACGGTGCCAATCAGCCCCAGCATTTT. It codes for CASSKNGANQPQHF. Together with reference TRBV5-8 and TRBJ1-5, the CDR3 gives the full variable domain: EAGVTQSPTHLIKTRGQQATLRCSPISGHTSVYWYQQALGLGLQFLLWYDEGEERNRGNFPPRFSGRQFPNYSSELNVNALELEDSALYLCASSKNGANQPQHFGDGTRLSIL.

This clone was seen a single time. CDR3 DNA: TGTGCCAGCAGCTTAGCGGGAGTATCAAATGAGCAGTTCTTC. Its protein is CASSLAGVSNEQFF. The chain recombines TRBV11-2 with TRBJ2-1; D perhaps matches TRBD2 (6 bases). This CDR3 region has 14 residues. V lost 1 base and J lost 7, with 11 bases in between. CDR1 and CDR2 (germline): SGHAT, FQNNGV.

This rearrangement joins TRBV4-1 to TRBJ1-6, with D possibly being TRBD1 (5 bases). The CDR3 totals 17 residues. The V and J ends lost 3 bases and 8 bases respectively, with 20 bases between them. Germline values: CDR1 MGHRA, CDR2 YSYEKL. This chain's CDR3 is CASSQAPMSQGYSPLHF. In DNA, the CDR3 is TGCGCCAGCAGCCAGGCCCCCATGAGTCAGGGATATTCACCCCTCCACTTT.